Described below is a single T cell receptor (beta chain) sequence and its context. Antigen: not known. These data belong to a study of radiotherapy plus CTLA-4 blockade in lung cancer. The wider study: More than 15% of patients responded objectively, and about 30% achieved disease control. Findings of the study overall: After radiotherapy and ipilimumab, tumor-derived clones expanded in peripheral blood. The authors reported that early blood T cell clone dynamics, with interferon-beta, best predicted response.

The V and J ends lost 1 base and 6 bases respectively, with 9 bases between them. Germline CDR1 LNHNV, CDR2 YYDKDF (reference sequence). This CDR3 spans 13 amino acids. The repertoire was sequenced with immunoSEQ multiplex PCR; TCRdb's copy has only in-frame clones and lacks some. The table has about 43,000 clones, 60% to 70% seen once; the top ten hold 20% to 25%. Patients had chemo-refractory metastatic non-small-cell lung cancer and received focal radiation plus CTLA-4 blockade that used ipilimumab. The source was peripheral blood, collected from a patient treated with radiotherapy plus ipilimumab. This TCR was recovered from a human donor with non-small cell lung cancer who had a partial response to radiotherapy plus ipilimumab. V usage is TRBV15 and J usage is TRBJ1-1; the D gene is possibly TRBD1 (5 bases). CDR3 coding DNA: TGTGCCACCAGCAGAGTACGGGGGTCTGAAGCTTTCTTT. The encoded protein is CATSRVRGSEAFF. The variable domain in full, completed from reference TRBV15 and TRBJ1-1, reads DAMVIQNPRYQVTQFGKPVTLSCSQTLNHNVMYWYQQKSSQAPKLLFHYYDKDFNNEADTPDNFQSRRPNTSFCFLDIRSPGLGDTAMYLCATSRVRGSEAFFGQGTRLTVV.